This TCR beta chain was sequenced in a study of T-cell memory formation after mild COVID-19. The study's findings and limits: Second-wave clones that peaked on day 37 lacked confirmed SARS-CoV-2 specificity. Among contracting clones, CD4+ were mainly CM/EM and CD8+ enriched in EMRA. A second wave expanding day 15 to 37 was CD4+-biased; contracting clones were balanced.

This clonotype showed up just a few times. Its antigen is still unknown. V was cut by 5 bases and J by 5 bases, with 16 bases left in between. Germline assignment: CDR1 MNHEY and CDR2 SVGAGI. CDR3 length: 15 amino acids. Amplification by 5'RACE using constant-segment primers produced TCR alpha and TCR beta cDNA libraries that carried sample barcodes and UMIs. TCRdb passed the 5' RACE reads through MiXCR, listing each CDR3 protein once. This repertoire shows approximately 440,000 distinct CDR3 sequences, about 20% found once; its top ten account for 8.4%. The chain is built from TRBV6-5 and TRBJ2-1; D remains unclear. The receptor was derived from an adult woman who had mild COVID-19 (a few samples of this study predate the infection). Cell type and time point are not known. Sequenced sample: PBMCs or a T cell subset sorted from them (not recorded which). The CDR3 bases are TGTGCCAGCAGTCGGACGCAATTCAACAACAATGAGCAGTTCTTC. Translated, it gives CASSRTQFNNNEQFF.